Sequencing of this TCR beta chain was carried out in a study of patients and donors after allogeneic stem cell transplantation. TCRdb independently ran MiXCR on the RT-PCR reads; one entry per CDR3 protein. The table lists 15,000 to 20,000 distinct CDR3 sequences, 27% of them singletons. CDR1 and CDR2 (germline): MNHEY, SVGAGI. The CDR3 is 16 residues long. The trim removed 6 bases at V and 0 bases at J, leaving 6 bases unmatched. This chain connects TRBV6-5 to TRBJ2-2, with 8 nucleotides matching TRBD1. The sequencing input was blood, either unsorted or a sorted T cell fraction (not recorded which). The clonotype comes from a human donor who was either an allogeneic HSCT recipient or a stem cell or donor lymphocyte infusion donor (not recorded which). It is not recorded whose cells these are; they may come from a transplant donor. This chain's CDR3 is CASSLMGQANTGELFF. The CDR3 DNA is TGTGCCAGCAGCCTTATGGGACAGGCGAACACCGGGGAGCTGTTTTTT.